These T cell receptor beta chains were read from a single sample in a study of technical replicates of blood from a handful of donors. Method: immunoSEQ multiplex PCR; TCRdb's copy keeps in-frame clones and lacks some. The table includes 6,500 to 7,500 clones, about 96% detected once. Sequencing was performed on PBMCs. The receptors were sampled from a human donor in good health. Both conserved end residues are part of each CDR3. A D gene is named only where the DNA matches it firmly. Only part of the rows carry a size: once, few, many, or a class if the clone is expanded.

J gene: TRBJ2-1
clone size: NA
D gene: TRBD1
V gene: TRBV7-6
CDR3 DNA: TGTGCCAGCAGCTTAGGTGTAGGACAGGGGCTCTATGAGCAGTTCTTC
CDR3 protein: CASSLGVGQGLYEQFF

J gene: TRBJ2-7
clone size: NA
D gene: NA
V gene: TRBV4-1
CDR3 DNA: TGCGCCAGCAGCCAGGGGGCTGCCGAGCAGTACTTC
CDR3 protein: CASSQGAAEQYF

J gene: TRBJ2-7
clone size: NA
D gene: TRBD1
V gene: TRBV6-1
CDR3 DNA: TGTGCCAGCAGTGACGTGGACAGGGGCTACGAGCAGTACTTC
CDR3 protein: CASSDVDRGYEQYF

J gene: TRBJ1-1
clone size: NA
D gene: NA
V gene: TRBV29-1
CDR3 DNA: TGCAGCGCCCGCGGATTGAACACTGAAGCTTTCTTT
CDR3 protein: CSARGLNTEAFF

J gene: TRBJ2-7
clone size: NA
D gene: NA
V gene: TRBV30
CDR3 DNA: TGTGCCTGGAGTGTATTGGCTGGCAAACGCTCCTACGAGCAGTACTTC
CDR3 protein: CAWSVLAGKRSYEQYF

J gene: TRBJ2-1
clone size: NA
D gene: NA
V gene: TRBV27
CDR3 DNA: TGTGCCAGCACCCCTCAGATAGCGCGCCCTCTAAAAAATGAGCAGTTCTTC
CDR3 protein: CASTPQIARPLKNEQFF

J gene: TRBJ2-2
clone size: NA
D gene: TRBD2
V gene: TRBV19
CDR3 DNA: TGTGCCAGTAGTTCCATAGCGGGAGTAATCGGGGAGCTGTTTTTT
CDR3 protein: CASSSIAGVIGELFF

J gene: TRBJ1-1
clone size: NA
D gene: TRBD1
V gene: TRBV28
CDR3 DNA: TGTGCCAGCAGTTTCGCCGGGACAGGGGTCGCTTTCTTT
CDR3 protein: CASSFAGTGVAFF

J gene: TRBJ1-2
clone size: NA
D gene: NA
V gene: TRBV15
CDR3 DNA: TGTGCCACCAGCAGAGTGGTAAGAGAGAATGGCTACACCTTC
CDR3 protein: CATSRVVRENGYTF

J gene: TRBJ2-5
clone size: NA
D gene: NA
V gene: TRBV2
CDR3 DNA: TGTGCCAGCAGTGAAAGGTCGGGGGGCATGGAGACCCAGTACTTC
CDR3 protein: CASSERSGGMETQYF

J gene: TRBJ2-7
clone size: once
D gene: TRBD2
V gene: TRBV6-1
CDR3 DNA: TGTGCCAGCAGTGAAGGGACTAGCGGGAGGGGCCACGGGCAGTACTTC
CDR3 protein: CASSEGTSGRGHGQYF

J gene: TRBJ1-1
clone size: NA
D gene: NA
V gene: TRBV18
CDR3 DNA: TGTGCCAGCTCACCACAGCCCTTGGACACTGAAGCTTTCTTT
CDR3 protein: CASSPQPLDTEAFF

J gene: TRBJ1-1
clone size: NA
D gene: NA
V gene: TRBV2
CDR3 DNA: TGTGCCAGCAGTGTTGGGGAGACGAACACTGAAGCTTTCTTT
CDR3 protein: CASSVGETNTEAFF

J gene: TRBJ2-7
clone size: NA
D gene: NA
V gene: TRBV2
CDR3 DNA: TGTGCCAGCAGTGATCGCGGAACCTACTACGAGCAGTACTTC
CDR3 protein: CASSDRGTYYEQYF

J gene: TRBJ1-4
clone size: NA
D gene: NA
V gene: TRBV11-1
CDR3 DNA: TGTGCCAGCAGCGCCGCGGGGGTTAATGAAAAACTGTTTTTT
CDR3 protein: CASSAAGVNEKLFF

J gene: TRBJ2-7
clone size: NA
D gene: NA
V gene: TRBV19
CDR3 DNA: TGTGCCAGTAGTATAAGCCTGGAACTAGCCCACGAGCAGTACTTC
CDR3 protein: CASSISLELAHEQYF

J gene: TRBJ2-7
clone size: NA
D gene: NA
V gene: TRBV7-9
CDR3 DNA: TGTGCCAGCAGCATCGCCGGACAGTACTACGAGCAGTACTTC
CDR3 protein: CASSIAGQYYEQYF

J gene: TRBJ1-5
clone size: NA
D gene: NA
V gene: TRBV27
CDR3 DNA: TGTGCCAGCAGTCTCAACAGGGTTCAGCCCCAGCATTTT
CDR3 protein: CASSLNRVQPQHF

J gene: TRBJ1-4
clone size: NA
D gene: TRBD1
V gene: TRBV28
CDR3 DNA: TGTGCCAGCAACCCTGGAAAGGGGGCCGTTGAAAAACTGTTTTTT
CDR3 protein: CASNPGKGAVEKLFF

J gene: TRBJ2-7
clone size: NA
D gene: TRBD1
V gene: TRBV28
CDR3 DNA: TGTGCCAGCAGCGCCCGGACAGGGACCCACGAGCAGTACTTC
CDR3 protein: CASSARTGTHEQYF

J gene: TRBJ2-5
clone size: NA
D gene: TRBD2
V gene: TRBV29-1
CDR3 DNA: TGCAGCGTTGAAGGGACTAGCGGGGCTCAAGAGACCCAGTACTTC
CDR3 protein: CSVEGTSGAQETQYF

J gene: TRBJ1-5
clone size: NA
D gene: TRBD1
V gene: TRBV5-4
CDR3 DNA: TGTGCCAGCAGCCCTGGGACAGGCGATCAGCCCCAGCATTTT
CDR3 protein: CASSPGTGDQPQHF

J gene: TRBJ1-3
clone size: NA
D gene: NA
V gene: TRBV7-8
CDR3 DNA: TGTGCCAGCAGCAGGACACCTTCTGGAAACACCATATATTTT
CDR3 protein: CASSRTPSGNTIYF

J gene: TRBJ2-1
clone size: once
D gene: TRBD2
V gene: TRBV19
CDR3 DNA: TGTGCCAGTAGTGACGGGACTAGCGGGAACGGTGAGCAGTTCTTC
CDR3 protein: CASSDGTSGNGEQFF

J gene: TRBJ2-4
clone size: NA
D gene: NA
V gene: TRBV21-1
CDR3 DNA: TGTGCCAGCAGCAAAGACACCAAAAACATTCAGTACTTC
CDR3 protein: CASSKDTKNIQYF

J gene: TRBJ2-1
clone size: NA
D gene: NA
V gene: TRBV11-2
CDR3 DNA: TGTGCCAGCAGCTTAGAGTTAGACAATGAGCAGTTCTTC
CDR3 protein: CASSLELDNEQFF

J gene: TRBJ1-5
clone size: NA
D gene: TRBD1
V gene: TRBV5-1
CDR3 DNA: TGCGCCAGCAGCTTGGGGGGACAGTTTCAGCCCCAGCATTTT
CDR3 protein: CASSLGGQFQPQHF

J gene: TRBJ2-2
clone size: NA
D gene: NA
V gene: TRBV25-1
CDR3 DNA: TGTGCCAGCACTTGGGGAGACCCGAACACCGGGGAGCTGTTTTTT
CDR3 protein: CASTWGDPNTGELFF

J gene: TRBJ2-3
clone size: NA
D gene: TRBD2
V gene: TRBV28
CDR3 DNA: TGTGCCAGCAGTTTTAACCCGCTAGCGGGGGAGGTCACAGATACGCAGTATTTT
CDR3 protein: CASSFNPLAGEVTDTQYF

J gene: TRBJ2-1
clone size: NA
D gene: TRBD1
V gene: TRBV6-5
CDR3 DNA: TGTGCCAGCACCTTAGGACAGGGCGGCTACAATGAGCAGTTCTTC
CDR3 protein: CASTLGQGGYNEQFF

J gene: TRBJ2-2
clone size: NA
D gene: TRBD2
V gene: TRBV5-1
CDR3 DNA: TGCGCCAGCAGCCTAGCGGAGGGGAACACCGGGGAGCTGTTTTTT
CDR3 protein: CASSLAEGNTGELFF

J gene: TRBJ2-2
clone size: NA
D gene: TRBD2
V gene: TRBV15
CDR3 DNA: TGTGCCACCAGCAGGGTCCCCTTCTCGGGGGGGCCCGGGGAGCTGTTTTTT
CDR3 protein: CATSRVPFSGGPGELFF

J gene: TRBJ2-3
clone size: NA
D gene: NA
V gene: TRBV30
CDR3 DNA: TGTGCCTGGAGTCCGACTAGCACAGATACGCAGTATTTT
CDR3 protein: CAWSPTSTDTQYF

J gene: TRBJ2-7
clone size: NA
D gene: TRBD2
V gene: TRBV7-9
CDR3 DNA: TGTGCCAGCAGCTCCCAGACTAGCGGGCGCCCCTACGAGCAGTACTTC
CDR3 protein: CASSSQTSGRPYEQYF

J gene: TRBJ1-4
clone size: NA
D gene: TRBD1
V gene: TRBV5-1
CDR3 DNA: TGCGCCAGCAGCGGGGGACAGGGAAACGAAAAACTGTTTTTT
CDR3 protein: CASSGGQGNEKLFF

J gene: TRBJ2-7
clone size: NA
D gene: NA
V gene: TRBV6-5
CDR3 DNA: TGTGCCAGCAGTTACGTGGGCCGTACCTACGAGCAGTACTTC
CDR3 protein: CASSYVGRTYEQYF

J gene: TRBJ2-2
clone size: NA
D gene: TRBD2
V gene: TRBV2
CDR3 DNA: TGTGCCAGCAGGCTGGGGAGGGGCGGGGAGCTGTTTTTT
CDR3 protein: CASRLGRGGELFF

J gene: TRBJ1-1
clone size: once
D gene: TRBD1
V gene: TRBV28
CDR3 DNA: TGTGCCAGCAGTTGGCGCCCCGGGACAGGAGGAATTATCCCCCCAGCTTTCTTT
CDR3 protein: CASSWRPGTGGIIPPAFF

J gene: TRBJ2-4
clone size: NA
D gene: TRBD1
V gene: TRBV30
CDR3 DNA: TGTGCCTGGAACCCAACAGGGGCTTTAGCCAAAAACATTCAGTACTTC
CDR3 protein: CAWNPTGALAKNIQYF

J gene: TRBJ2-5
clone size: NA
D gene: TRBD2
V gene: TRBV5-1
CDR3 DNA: TGCGCCAGCAGCCTACTAGCGCTTGAGACCCAGTACTTC
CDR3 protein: CASSLLALETQYF

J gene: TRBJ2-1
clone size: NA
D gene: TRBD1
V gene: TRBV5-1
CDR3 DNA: TGCGCCAGCACCTATCGGGACAGGGGTCTTAATGAGCAGTTCTTC
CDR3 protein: CASTYRDRGLNEQFF

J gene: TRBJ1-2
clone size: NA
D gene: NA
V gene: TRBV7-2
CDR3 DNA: TGTGCCAGCAGGGAAGGAGCCATTAACTATGGCTACACCTTC
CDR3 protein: CASREGAINYGYTF

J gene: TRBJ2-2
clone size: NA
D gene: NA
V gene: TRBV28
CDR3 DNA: TGTGCCAGCCCACCCTCGGGTAGGGGCAACACCGGGGAGCTGTTTTTT
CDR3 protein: CASPPSGRGNTGELFF

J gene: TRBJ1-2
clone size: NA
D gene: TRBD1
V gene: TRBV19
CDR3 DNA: TGTGCCAGTAGTCCGGGACAGGGGTTCTATGGCTACACCTTC
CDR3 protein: CASSPGQGFYGYTF

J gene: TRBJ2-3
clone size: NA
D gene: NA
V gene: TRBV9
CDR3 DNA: TGTGCCAGCAGCGTTGGGCAGAACACAGATACGCAGTATTTT
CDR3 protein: CASSVGQNTDTQYF

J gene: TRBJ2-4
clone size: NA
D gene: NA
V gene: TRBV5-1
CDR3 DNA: TGCGCCAGCAGCTTGGGGTGGGGGCCGGAGCGTTACATTCAGTACTTC
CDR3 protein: CASSLGWGPERYIQYF

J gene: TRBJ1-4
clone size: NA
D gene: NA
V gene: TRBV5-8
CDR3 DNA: TGTGCCAGCAGCGCGGGGGCTCCTAATGAAAAACTGTTTTTT
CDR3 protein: CASSAGAPNEKLFF

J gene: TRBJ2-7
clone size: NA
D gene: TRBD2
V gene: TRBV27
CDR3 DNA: TGTGCCAGCAAACAGGGGTCTAGCGGGGGCGCCTACGAGCAGTACTTC
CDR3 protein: CASKQGSSGGAYEQYF

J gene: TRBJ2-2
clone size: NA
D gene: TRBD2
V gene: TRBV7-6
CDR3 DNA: TGTGCCAGCAGCTTAGATACTAGCGGAGCCGGGGAGCTGTTTTTT
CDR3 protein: CASSLDTSGAGELFF

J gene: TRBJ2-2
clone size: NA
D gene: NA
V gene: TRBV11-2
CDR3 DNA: TGTGCCAGCAGCTTAAGAACTCGCCAGGGCGTGAACACCGGGGAGCTGTTTTTT
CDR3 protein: CASSLRTRQGVNTGELFF

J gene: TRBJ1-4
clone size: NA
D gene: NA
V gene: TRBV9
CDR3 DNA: TGTGCCAGCAGCGTAGAGGGAGGGGACGCAACTAATGAAAAACTGTTTTTT
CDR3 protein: CASSVEGGDATNEKLFF

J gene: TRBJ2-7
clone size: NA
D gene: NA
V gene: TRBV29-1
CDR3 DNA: TGCAGCGTTGGGTCAGCCTACGAGCAGTACTTC
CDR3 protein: CSVGSAYEQYF

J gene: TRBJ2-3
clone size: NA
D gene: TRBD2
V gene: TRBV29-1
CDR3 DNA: TGCAGCGTTGAGGGCTCTGCTGGGACTAGCGGGAGCACAGATACGCAGTATTTT
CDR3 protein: CSVEGSAGTSGSTDTQYF